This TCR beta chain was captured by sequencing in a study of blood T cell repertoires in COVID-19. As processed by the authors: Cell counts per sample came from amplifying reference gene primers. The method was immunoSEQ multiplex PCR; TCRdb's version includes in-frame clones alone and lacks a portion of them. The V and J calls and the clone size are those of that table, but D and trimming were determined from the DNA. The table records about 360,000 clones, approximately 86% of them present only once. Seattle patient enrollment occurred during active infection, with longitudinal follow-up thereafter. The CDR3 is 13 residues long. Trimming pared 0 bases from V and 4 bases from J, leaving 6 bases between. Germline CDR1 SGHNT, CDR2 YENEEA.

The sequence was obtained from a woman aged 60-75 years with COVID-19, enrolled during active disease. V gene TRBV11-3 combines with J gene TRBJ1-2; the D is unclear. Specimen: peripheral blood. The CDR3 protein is CASSLDRFYGYTF. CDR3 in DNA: TGTGCCAGCAGCTTAGATAGATTCTATGGCTACACCTTC.